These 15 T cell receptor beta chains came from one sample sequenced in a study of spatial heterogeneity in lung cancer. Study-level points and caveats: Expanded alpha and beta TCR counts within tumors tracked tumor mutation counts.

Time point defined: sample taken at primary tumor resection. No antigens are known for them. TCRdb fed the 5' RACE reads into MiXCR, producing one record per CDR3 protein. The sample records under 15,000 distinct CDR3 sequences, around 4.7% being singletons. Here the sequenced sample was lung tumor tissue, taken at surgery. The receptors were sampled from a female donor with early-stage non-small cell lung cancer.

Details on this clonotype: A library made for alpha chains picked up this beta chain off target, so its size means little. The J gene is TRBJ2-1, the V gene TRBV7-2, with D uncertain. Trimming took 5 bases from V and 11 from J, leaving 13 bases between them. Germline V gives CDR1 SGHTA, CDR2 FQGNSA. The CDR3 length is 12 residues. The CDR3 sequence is CASSQVSSKQFF. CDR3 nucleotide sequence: TGTGCCAGCAGCCAAGTATCTTCTAAGCAGTTCTTC.

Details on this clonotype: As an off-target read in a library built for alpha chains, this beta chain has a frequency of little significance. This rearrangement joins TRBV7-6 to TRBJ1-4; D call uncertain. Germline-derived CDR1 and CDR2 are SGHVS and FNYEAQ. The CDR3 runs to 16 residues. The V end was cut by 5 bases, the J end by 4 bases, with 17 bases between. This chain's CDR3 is CASSPGGGSNNEKLFF. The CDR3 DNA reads TGTGCCAGCAGCCCCGGCGGAGGGTCGAATAATGAAAAACTGTTTTTT.

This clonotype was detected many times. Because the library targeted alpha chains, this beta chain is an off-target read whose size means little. The CDR3 DNA reads TGTGCCAGCTCACCAGGGACCCCTAACTATGGCTACACCTTC. It translates to CASSPGTPNYGYTF. The chain recombines TRBV18 with TRBJ1-2; a weak D match, TRBD1 (5 bases). Trimming took 2 bases from V and 0 from J, leaving 7 bases between them. The CDR3 is 14 amino acids. The germline V gene has CDR1 KGHSH and CDR2 LQKENI.

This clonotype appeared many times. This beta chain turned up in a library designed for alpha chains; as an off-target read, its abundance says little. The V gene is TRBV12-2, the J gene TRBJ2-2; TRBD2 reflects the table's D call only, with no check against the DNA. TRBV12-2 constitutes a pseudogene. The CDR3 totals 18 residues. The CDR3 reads CARYISAALARNTGELFF. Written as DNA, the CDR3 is TGTGCAAGATACATCTCGGCAGCGCTAGCGAGGAACACCGGGGAGCTGTTTTTT.

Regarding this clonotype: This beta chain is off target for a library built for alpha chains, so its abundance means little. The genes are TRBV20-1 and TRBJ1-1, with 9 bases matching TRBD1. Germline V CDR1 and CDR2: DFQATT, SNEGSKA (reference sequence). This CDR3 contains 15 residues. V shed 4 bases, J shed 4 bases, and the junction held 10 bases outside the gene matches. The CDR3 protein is CSAMVPLTGGTEAFF. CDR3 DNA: TGCAGTGCTATGGTGCCACTGACAGGGGGCACTGAAGCTTTCTTT.

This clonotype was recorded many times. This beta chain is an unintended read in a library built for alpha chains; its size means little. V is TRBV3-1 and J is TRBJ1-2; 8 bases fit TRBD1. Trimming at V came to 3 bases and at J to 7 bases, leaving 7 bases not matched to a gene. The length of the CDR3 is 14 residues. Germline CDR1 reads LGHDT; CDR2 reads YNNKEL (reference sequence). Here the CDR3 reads CASSQRQGLIGYTF. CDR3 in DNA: TGTGCCAGCAGCCAGCGACAGGGGTTAATTGGCTACACCTTC.

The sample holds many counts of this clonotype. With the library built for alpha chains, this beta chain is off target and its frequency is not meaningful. CDR3 DNA: TGTGCCAGCAGCCTTCATGGACTAGCGGACACAGATACGCAGTATTTT. Encoded protein: CASSLHGLADTDTQYF. The gene calls are TRBV5-4 and TRBJ2-3; 10 nucleotides align to TRBD2. This CDR3 has 16 residues. The germline CDR1 and CDR2 sequences are SGHNT and YYREEE (reference sequence). The junction had 7 bases not matched to a gene; V was cut back by 4 bases and J by 2 bases.

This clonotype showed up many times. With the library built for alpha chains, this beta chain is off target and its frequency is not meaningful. The CDR3 loop is CASSIQGSNQPQHF. The CDR3 DNA sequence: TGTGCCAGCAGCATACAGGGAAGCAATCAGCCCCAGCATTTT. V gene TRBV7-8 combines with J gene TRBJ1-5, with a possible D match to TRBD1 (6 bases). Germline V gene sequence: CDR1 SGHVS, CDR2 FQNEAQ. The CDR3 length is 14 residues. Trimming shortened V by 5 bases and J by 1 base, and 9 bases separated the two germline ends.

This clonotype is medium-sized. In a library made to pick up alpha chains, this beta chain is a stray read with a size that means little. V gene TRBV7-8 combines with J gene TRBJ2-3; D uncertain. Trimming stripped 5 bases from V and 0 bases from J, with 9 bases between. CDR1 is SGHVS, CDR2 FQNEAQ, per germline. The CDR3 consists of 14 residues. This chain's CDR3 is CASSPDGSTDTQYF. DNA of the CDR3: TGTGCCAGCAGCCCCGACGGCAGCACAGATACGCAGTATTTT.

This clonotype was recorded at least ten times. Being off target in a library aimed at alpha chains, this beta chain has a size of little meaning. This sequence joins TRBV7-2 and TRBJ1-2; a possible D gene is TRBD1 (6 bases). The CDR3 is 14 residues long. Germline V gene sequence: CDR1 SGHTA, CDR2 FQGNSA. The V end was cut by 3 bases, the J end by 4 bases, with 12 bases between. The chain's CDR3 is CASSFVDRSYGYTF. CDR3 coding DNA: TGTGCCAGCAGCTTTGTCGACAGGTCCTATGGCTACACCTTC.

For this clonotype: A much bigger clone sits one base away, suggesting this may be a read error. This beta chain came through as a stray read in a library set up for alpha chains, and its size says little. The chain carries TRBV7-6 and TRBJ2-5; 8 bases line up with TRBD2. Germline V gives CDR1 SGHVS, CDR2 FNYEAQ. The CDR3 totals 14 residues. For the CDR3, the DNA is TGTGCCAGCAGCCTTGGGACTAGTAGAGAGACCCGGTACTTC. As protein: CASSLGTSRETRYF.

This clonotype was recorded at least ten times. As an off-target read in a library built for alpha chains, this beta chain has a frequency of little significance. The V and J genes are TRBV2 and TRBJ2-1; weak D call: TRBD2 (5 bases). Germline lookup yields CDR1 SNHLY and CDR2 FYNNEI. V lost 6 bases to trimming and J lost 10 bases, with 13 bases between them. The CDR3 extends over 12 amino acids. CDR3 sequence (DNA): TGTGCCAGCAGGGCGACCAGAGGGGAGCAGTTCTTC. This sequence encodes CASRATRGEQFF. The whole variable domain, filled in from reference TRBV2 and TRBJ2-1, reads EPEVTQTPSHQVTQMGQEVILRCVPISNHLYFYWYRQILGQKVEFLVSFYNNEISEKSEIFDDQFSVERPDGSNFTLKIRSTKLEDSAMYFCASRATRGEQFFGPGTRLTVL.

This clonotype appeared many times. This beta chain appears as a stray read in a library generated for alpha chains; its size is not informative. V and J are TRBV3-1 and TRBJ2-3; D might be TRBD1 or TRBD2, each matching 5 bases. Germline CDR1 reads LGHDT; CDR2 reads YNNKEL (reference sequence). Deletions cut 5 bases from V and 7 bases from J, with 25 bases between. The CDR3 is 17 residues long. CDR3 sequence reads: CASSTPLRPDEGNTQYF. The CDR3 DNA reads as TGTGCCAGCAGCACCCCCCTGCGACCGGACGAGGGGAATACGCAGTATTTT.

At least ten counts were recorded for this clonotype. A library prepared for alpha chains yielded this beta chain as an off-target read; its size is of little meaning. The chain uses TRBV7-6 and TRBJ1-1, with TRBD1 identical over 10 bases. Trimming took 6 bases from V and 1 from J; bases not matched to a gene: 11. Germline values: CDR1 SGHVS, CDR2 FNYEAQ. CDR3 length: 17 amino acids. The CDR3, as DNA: TGTGCCAGCAGTCTTAGGGTGGGGACAGGGGAGAACACTGAAGCTTTCTTT. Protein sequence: CASSLRVGTGENTEAFF. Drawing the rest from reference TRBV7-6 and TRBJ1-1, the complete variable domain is GAGVSQSPRYKVTKRGQDVALRCDPISGHVSLYWYRQALGQGPEFLTYFNYEAQQDKSGLPNDRFSAERPEGSISTLTIQRTEQRDSAMYRCASSLRVGTGENTEAFFGQGTRLTVV.

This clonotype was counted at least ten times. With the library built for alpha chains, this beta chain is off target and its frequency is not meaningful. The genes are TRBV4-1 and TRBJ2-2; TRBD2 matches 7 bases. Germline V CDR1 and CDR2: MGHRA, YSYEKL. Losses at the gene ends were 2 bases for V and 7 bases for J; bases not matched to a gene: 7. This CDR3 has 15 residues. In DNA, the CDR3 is TGCGCCAGCAGCCAATGGACTAGAGAGGGCGGGGAGCTGTTTTTT. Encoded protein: CASSQWTREGGELFF.